Here is one T cell receptor beta chain with its context. These data come from a study of blood T cell repertoires in COVID-19. TCRdb's copy holds only in-frame clones and misses some; the assay was immunoSEQ multiplex PCR. The profile shows roughly 210,000 clones, roughly 80% of them singletons. Sequencing was carried out using peripheral blood. The clonotype was recovered from a woman older than 75 with COVID-19, enrolled during active disease.

CDR3 sequence (DNA): TGTGCCAGTAGTCCTGGGAGGCTCTACAGCAATCAGCCCCAGCATTTT. This translates into CASSPGRLYSNQPQHF. The genes are TRBV19 and TRBJ1-5; the D is unclear. This CDR3 region has 16 residues. The germline V gene has CDR1 LNHDA and CDR2 SQIVND (reference sequence). V lost 5 bases and J lost 1, with 15 bases in between.